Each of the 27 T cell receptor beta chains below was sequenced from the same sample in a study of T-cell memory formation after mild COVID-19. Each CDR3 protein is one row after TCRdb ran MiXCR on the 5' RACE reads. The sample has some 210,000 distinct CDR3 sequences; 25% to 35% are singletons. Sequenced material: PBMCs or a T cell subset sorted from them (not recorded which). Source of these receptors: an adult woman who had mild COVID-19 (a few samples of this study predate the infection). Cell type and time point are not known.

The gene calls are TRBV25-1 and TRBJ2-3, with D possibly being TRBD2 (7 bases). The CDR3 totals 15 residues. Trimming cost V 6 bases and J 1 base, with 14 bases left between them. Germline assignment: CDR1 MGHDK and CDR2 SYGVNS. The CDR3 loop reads CASRGGALGTDTQYF. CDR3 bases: TGTGCCAGCAGAGGGGGGGCCCTCGGCACAGATACGCAGTATTTT.

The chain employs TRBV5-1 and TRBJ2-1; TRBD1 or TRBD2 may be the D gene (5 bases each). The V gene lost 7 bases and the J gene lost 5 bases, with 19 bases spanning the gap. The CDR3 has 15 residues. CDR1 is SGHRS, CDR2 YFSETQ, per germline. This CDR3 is CASGVDLPGHNEQFF. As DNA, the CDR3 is TGCGCCAGCGGGGTGGACTTGCCGGGACACAATGAGCAGTTCTTC. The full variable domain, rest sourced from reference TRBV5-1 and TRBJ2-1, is KAGVTQTPRYLIKTRGQQVTLSCSPISGHRSVSWYQQTPGQGLQFLFEYFSETQRNKGNFPGRFSGRQFSNSRSEMNVSTLELGDSALYLCASGVDLPGHNEQFFGPGTRLTVL.

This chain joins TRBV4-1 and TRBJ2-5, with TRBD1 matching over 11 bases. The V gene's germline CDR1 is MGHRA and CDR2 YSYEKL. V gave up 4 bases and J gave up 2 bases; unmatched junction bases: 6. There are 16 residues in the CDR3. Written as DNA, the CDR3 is TGCGCCAGCAGCCCTGGACAGGGGGCCCGTCAAGAGACCCAGTACTTC. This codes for CASSPGQGARQETQYF.

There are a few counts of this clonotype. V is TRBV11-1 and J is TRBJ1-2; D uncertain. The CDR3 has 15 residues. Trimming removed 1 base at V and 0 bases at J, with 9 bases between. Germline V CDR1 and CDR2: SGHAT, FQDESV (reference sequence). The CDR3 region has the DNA TGTGCCAGCAGCTTAGGAGCTACCTCTAACTATGGCTACACCTTC. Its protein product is CASSLGATSNYGYTF.

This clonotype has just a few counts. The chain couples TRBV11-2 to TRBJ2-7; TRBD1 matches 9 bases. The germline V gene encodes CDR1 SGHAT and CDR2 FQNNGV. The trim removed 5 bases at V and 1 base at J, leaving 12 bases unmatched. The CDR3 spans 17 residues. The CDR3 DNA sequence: TGTGCCAGCAGCAATTACAGGGGGCTTAAAGGGTCCTACGAGCAGTACTTC. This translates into CASSNYRGLKGSYEQYF.

The CDR3: CASSQDGTETPRQYF. CDR3 coding DNA: TGCGCCAGCAGCCAAGATGGGACAGAAACGCCAAGGCAGTACTTC. The chain uses TRBV4-1 and TRBJ2-7, with 7 positions matching TRBD1. CDR1 and CDR2 from the germline V gene are MGHRA and YSYEKL. J lost 9 bases, V lost 0 bases, and 11 bases had no gene match. The CDR3 contains 15 residues.

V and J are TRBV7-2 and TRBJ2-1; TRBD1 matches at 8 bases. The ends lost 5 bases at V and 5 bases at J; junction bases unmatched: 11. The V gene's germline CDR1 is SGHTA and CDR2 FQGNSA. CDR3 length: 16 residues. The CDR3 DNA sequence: TGTGCCAGCAGCCCTACGGGACAGGCCCTCGACAATGAGCAGTTCTTC. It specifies CASSPTGQALDNEQFF.

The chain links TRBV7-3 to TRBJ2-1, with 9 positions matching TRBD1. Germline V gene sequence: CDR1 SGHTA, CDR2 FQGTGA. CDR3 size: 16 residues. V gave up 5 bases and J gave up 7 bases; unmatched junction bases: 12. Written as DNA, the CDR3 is TGTGCCAGCAGCCCCTTATGGACAGGGGCTGAGAATGAGCAGTTCTTC. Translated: CASSPLWTGAENEQFF.

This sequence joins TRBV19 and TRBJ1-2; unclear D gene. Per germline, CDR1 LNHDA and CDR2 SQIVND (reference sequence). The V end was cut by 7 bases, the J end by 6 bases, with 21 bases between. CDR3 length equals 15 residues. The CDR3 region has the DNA TGTGCCAGTACCTCGACCTGGCTCTTGAATAATGGCTACACCTTC. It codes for CASTSTWLLNNGYTF.

Written as DNA, the CDR3 is TGTGCCAGCAGCGGACAGGACAGGGTCTACGAGCAGTACTTC. Its protein is CASSGQDRVYEQYF. This chain uses TRBV7-9 with TRBJ2-7, with 8 bases matching TRBD1. The CDR3 totals 14 residues. Germline V gene data show CDR1 as SEHNR and CDR2 as FQNEAQ (reference sequence). Trimming at V came to 5 bases and at J to 3 bases, leaving 6 bases not matched to a gene.

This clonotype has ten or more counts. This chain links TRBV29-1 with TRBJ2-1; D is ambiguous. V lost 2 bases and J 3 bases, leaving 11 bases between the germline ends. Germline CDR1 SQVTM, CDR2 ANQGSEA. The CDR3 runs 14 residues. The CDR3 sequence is CSVETPGHYNEQFF. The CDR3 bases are TGCAGCGTTGAAACCCCCGGCCACTACAATGAGCAGTTCTTC.

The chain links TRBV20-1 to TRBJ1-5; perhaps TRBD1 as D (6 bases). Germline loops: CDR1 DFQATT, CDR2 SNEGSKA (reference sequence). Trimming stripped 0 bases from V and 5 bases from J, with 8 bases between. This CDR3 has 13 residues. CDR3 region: CSAREEGDQPQHF. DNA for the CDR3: TGCAGTGCTAGAGAGGAGGGGGATCAGCCCCAGCATTTT.

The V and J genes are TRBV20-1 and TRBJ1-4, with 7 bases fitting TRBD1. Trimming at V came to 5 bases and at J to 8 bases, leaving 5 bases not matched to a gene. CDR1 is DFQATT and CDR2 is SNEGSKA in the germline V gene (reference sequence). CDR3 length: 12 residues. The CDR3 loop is CSASTGAEKLFF. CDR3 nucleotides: TGCAGTGCTTCTACAGGGGCCGAAAAACTGTTTTTT.

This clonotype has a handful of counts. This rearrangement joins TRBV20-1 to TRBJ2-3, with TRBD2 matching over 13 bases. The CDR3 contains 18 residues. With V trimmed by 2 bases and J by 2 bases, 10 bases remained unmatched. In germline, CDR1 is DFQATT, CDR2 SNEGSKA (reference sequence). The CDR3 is CSARRTSGSERNTDTQYF. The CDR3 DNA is TGCAGTGCTAGACGGACTAGCGGGAGTGAAAGAAACACAGATACGCAGTATTTT.

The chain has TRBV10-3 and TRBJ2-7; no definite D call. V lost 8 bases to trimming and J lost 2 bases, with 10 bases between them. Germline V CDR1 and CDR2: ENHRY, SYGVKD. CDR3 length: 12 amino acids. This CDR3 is CAIGYFTYEQYF. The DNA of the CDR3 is TGTGCCATCGGATACTTTACCTACGAGCAGTACTTC.

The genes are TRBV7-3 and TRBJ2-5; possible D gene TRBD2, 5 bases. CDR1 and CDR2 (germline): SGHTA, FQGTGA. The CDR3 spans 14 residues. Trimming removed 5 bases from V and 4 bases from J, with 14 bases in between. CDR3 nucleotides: TGTGCCAGCAGCCCCGCCCGGGGTGGAGAGACCCAGTACTTC. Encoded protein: CASSPARGGETQYF. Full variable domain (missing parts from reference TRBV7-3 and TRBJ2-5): GAGVSQTPSNKVTEKGKYVELRCDPISGHTALYWYRQSLGQGPEFLIYFQGTGAADDSGLPNDRFFAVRPEGSVSTLKIQRTERGDSAVYLCASSPARGGETQYFGPGTRLLVL.

CDR3 amino acids: CSARGGRVSWDTQYF. CDR3 in DNA: TGCAGTGCTAGAGGAGGCCGGGTTTCATGGGATACGCAGTATTTT. The V call is TRBV20-1, the J call TRBJ2-3; D unclear. This CDR3 has 15 residues. Trimming cost V 1 base and J 6 bases, with 17 bases left between them. CDR1 and CDR2 from the germline V gene are DFQATT and SNEGSKA (reference sequence).

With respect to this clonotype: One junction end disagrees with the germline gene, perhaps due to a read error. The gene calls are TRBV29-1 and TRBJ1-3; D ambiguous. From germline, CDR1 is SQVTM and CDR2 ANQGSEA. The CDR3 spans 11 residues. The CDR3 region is CSVETISGPGF. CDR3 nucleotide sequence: TGCAGCGTTGAGACAATTTCGGGCCCTGGATTT.

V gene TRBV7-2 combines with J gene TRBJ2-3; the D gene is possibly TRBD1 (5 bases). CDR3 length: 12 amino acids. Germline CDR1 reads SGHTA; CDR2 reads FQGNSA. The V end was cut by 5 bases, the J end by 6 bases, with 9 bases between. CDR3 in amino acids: CASSVRVDTQYF. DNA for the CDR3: TGTGCCAGCAGCGTCAGGGTGGATACGCAGTATTTT.

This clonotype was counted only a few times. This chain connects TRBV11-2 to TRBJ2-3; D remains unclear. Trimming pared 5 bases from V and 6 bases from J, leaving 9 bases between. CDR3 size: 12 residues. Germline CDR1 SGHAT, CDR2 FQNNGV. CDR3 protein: CASSIGQDTQYF. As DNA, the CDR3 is TGTGCCAGCAGCATCGGGCAGGATACGCAGTATTTT.

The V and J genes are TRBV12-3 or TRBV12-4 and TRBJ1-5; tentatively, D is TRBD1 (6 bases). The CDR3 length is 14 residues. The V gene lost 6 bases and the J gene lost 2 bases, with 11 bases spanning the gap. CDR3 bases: TGTGCCAGCAGAGGGGGTGAGGGCAATCAGCCCCAGCATTTT. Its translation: CASRGGEGNQPQHF.

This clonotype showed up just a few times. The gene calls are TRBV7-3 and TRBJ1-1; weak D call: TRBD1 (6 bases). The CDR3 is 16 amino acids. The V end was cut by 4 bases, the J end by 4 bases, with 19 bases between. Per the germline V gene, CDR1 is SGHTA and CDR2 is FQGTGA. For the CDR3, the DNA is TGTGCCAGCAGCTCCCAATCGACAGGCTTGGGCACTGAAGCTTTCTTT. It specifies CASSSQSTGLGTEAFF. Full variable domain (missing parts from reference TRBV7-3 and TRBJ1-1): GAGVSQTPSNKVTEKGKYVELRCDPISGHTALYWYRQSLGQGPEFLIYFQGTGAADDSGLPNDRFFAVRPEGSVSTLKIQRTERGDSAVYLCASSSQSTGLGTEAFFGQGTRLTVV.

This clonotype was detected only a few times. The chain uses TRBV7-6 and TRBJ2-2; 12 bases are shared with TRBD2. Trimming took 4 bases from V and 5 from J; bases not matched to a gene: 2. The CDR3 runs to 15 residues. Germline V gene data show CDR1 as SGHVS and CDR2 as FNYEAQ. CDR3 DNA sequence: TGTGCCAGCAGCTCAACTAGCGGGGGGACCGGGGAGCTGTTTTTT. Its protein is CASSSTSGGTGELFF.

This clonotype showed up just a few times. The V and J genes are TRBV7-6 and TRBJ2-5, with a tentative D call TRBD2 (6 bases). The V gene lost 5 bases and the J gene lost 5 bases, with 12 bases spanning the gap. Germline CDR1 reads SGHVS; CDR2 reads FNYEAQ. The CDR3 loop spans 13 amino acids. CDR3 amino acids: CASSPTSWETQYF. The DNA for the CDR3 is TGTGCCAGCAGCCCGACTAGTTGGGAGACCCAGTACTTC.

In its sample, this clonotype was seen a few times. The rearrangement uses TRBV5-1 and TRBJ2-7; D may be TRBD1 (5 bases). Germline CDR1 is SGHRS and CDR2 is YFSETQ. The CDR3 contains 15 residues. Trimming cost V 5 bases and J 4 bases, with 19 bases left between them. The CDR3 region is CASSPDQGLSYEQYF. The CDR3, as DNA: TGCGCCAGCAGTCCCGACCAGGGCCTTTCATACGAGCAGTACTTC.

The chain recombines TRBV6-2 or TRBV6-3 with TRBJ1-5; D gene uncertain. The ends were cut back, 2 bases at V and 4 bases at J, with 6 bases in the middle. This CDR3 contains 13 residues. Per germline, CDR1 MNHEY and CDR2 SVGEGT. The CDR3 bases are TGTGCCAGCAGTTACCGGGATAATCAGCCCCAGCATTTT. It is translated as CASSYRDNQPQHF.

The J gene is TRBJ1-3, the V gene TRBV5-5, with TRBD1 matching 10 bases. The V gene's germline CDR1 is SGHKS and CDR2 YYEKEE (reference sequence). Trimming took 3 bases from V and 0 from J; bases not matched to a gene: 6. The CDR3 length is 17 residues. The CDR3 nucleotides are TGTGCCAGCAGCTCGACAGGGGGCTGGTCCTCTGGAAACACCATATATTTT. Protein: CASSSTGGWSSGNTIYF.